This T cell receptor (beta chain) was found in a study of cytomegalovirus exposure and HLA in healthy donors listed by TCRdb under 2017. About the study as a whole: An earlier analysis of 587 of the donors reported 250 to 300 Gb of sequence data and around 110 million unique TCR beta sequences obtained from about 170 million T cells. Approximately 310 gigabases of sequencing data and some 85 million unique TCR sequences were included in an early release covering about 700 HLA-typed donors. Of the roughly 400 genotyped donors, roughly 80% were placed in the genetic ancestry cluster associated with self-reported Caucasian donors. The aim of the study was to test whether cataloging public T cell receptors could identify signatures of past pathogen exposure. The study profiled the T cell repertoires of more than 500 subjects by immunosequencing and related them to cytomegalovirus serostatus. In addition to the first cohort of 650 to 750 subjects, a separate validation cohort of approximately 130 different subjects was used. To predict cytomegalovirus infection status, the study brought together high-throughput TCR immunosequencing, statistical association of individual TCRs with disease status, and machine learning. In a later analysis, previously published TCR beta repertoires from 600 to 850 donors were re-analyzed and high-resolution HLA genotyping was added so that TCR occurrence patterns could be studied. Rather than using new phenotypic data, the later analysis identified candidate immune exposures from TCR beta sequences and from how often those sequences occurred across donors. To decide whether each TCR beta V gene segment behaved as functional or pseudogenic, an earlier analysis of some 540 of the donors relied on high-throughput TCR beta sequencing. Donor age, sex, ethnicity and CMV serostatus were compiled alongside the repertoire data. A later genetic analysis took genome-wide SNP genotypes for about 55% of the 666 donors and used that subset as a discovery cohort. Every discovery cohort repertoire had been produced on one sequencing platform. HLA typing covered class I and class II loci at four-digit resolution. Typing coverage differed by locus: A, B, C, DRB1 and DQB1 were typed in roughly 620-630 donors, DQA1 in approximately 520, DPA1 in some 600, and DPB1 in 472. Because of strong linkage in the cohort, 5 or 6 DR-DQ haplotypes were treated as single units for association and clustering. Among over 350 genotyped donors of the cohort, an average of approximately 230,000 unique TCR beta nucleotide sequences were sequenced per donor, roughly 18% of them non-productive.

Comment on this clone: Its antigen is currently not known. No much larger clonotype is one base removed from it; base qualities were not supplied.

Libraries were built with the immunoSEQ multiplex PCR assay. The multiplex PCR relied on a mix of 60 forward primers for TCR Vbeta segments and 13 reverse primers for TCR Jbeta segments. The CDR3 region of rearranged TCR beta genes was amplified from genomic DNA by a multiplex PCR assay. Amplified TCR beta libraries were sequenced as 87-base-pair reads on the Illumina HiSeq System. In the paper's pipeline: A later analysis counted 65 million to 90 million unique TCR beta chains across the 550 to 700 repertoires, and roughly 11 million of these chains were shared by at least two donors. A nearest-neighbor algorithm error-corrected the raw reads and collapsed the reads into unique sequences, merging closely related sequences to remove PCR and sequencing errors. To assign V, D and J gene segments, CDR3 sequences were aligned to IMGT reference sequences. For a sequence to be retained, at least a six-nucleotide match to both a V gene segment and a J gene segment was required. A rearrangement was called productive if the CDR3 had no stop codons and remained in frame with V and J, and every other rearrangement was called non-productive. CDR3 was defined according to IMGT convention as the region running from the second conserved V-encoded cysteine to the conserved J-encoded phenylalanine. In an earlier analysis of more than 550 of the donors, sequences lacking an unambiguous match to a single V gene segment were excluded. An earlier analysis of around 600 of the donors classified V segments as functional when productive rearrangements were above 56.7% and as segregating when the standard deviation between donors was above 5%. A statistical classification framework was built for diagnosing cytomegalovirus status from the catalog of TCR beta chain sequences. In a later analysis, V and J genes were assigned by comparing TCR nucleotide sequences against IMGT/GENE-DB human TR gene sequences. A later analysis assigned CDR3 sequences and most-parsimonious VDJ recombination scenarios with the TCRdist pipeline. In a later analysis, each TCR beta chain was defined by its CDR3 amino acid sequence together with its V-gene family, and reads lacking a unique V-gene family were excluded. In a later analysis, approximately 640 highly shared, low-generation-probability nucleotide sequences were removed to address suspected cross-contamination and a sequencing artifact. In a later analysis, a clonal expansion index was calculated for each public chain from normalized within-repertoire ranks of inferred template counts. Generation probabilities in a later analysis came from a VDJ recombination model fitted to out-of-frame rearrangements, and those results were checked against IGoR. A later analysis scored TCR-TCR, TCR-HLA and TCR-CMV co-occurrence with hypergeometric tests, applying a repertoire-size bias correction to TCR pairs. In a later analysis, false discovery rates were estimated by permuting HLA or CMV assignments 20 times. A later analysis grouped co-occurring TCRs with DBSCAN, adding TCRdist sequence similarity when clustering within HLA-allele-positive subsets. Co-occurrence clustering excluded repertoires with fewer than 30,000 or more than 120,000 public chains, plus five with anomalous nucleotide sharing. The clones in this table, taken by TCRdb from immuneACCESS, are in-frame only. Not every clone is retained; where verified, under half of the shortfall comes from an unresolved V gene, and the cause of the rest is unknown. For V, J and clone size, that table is used; D and trimming come from the DNA. This sample holds some 130,000 clones; approximately 70% were observed only once. Under 2% of the sample is taken by the ten largest.

The cohort comprised 670 or so healthy bone marrow donors. Cohort members were all nominally healthy when sampled, although unrecorded immune exposures were likely present. Of the approximately 620 cohort members, around 300 had a positive CMV serostatus and approximately 400 had a negative one, while no CMV serostatus was recorded for the donor. Every donor gave a peripheral blood sample, and the peripheral blood mononuclear cells from that sample were used for TCR beta sequencing. The Qiagen DNeasy Blood Extraction Kit was used to extract genomic DNA from the blood cell samples. Overall study results and their limits: In a later analysis, the rate of TCR association differed among HLA loci, with DRB1 alleles having the most associated TCRs and HLA-C alleles having the fewest. Cytomegalovirus status was reported to be diagnosed by the classifier with high specificity and sensitivity in both the original and validation cohorts. A further reported finding was that TCR beta sequences accurately predicted the HLA-A and HLA-B alleles for most subjects in the first cohort. The cohort was sequenced for TCR beta chains only, and without alpha or paired-chain data the features that could be detected were limited. Because HLA typing was missing for some donors at each locus, association tests included only the typed subset. An earlier analysis of roughly 570 of the donors showed that most TCR beta V segments appeared in productive rearrangements either about 87% or about 30% of the time, which broadly matched IMGT annotations. An association between a missense DCLRE1C variant and V-gene and J-gene trimming of TCR beta chains was found in a later genetic analysis and replicated in an independent cohort. A later analysis found that HLA-associated TCR beta chains were more clonally expanded and had lower generation probabilities than equally common non-associated chains. Sequencing depth was assumed to be roughly uniform across donors in the presence/absence analyses, though that assumption may not hold. A later analysis associated some 17,000 TCR beta sequences with specific HLA alleles at a false discovery rate of 0.05. Immune exposure information for the cohort was limited to CMV serostatus. A later genetic analysis reported fewer N-insertions in productive TCRs among donors in an Asian-associated ancestry cluster than the roughly 670-donor mean. Three of the identified cytomegalovirus-associated TCR beta chains were confirmed in vitro to be specific for cytomegalovirus antigens. A group of highly shared sequence variants was considered likely to be a technical artifact of the sequencing pipeline. Linkage disequilibrium might explain the correlated functional status among segregating V segments, but an unknown experimental factor could not be ruled out. Most TCR sequences were seen in very few donors, while some public TCRs were found in many individuals. Over 15 rarely observed V segments, including chromosome 9 orphons, were excluded from the earlier analysis of several hundred of the donors because counts were too low. Strong co-occurrence of HLA alleles, especially DR and DQ, made assigning TCR associations to individual alleles difficult. The authors suggested that the approach could potentially be extended to other disease states and immunological phenotypes. The study listed 150 to 200 TCR beta chains as associated with cytomegalovirus. Several of the top co-occurrence clusters appeared to be linked to parvovirus B19, influenza, CMV and Epstein-Barr virus, according to a later analysis. Some IMGT-functional V segments, including TRBV6-2 and TRBV6-3, could not be told apart with the 87-base-pair reads, so those segments were excluded. According to a later analysis, most CMV-associated TCR beta chains appeared to be HLA-restricted, and the HLA associations seemed to be driven largely by CMV exposure.

From cysteine to phenylalanine, the CDR3 is 14 amino acids long. The kept DNA is CDR3 alone, 42 bases in frame from the first base. Taken from the germline V gene (reference sequence), the CDR1 and CDR2 loops are LNHDA and SQIVND. V ends up 8 bases short and J 7 bases short, with an unmatched junction base count of 13. Sequenced sample: PBMCs. This chain joins TRBV19 to TRBJ2-7, with 8 junctional bases fitting TRBD1. The receptor's source is a human donor in good health. The CDR3 has the sequence CASGTGQGSGEQYF. The nucleotide sequence reads as follows: TGTGCCAGTGGTACTGGACAGGGATCGGGGGAGCAGTACTTC.